The following is a T cell receptor (beta chain) sequence with its context. Its antigen remains unidentified. The data were taken from a study of cytomegalovirus exposure and HLA in healthy donors. Study in general: The same platform was used for the 130 or so validation repertoires as for the approximately 730 first-cohort repertoires, as reported in a later analysis.

Repertoires were generated with immunoSEQ multiplex PCR, while TCRdb's copy carries only in-frame clones and drops some. The sample comprises fewer than 350,000 clones, roughly 88% of which are singletons, and approximately 0.95% rests with the top ten. Overall study results and limits: Cytomegalovirus status was reportedly diagnosed by the classifier with high sensitivity and specificity. Investigators reported some 150 TCR beta chains as tied to cytomegalovirus.

The source is a woman under 30 in good health and CMV-seronegative. The material sequenced was PBMCs.

CDR3 in DNA: TGCGCCAGCAGCCAAGATTTTCTTGCGGCGGGACCTTCTGGGGCCAACGTCCTGACTTTC. This codes for CASSQDFLAAGPSGANVLTF. This chain joins TRBV4-1 and TRBJ2-6, with a possible D match to TRBD2 (6 bases). Germline V lookup: CDR1 MGHRA, CDR2 YSYEKL. This CDR3 region has 20 residues. The germline V and J ends were trimmed by 0 bases and 1 base, with 19 bases remaining between them.